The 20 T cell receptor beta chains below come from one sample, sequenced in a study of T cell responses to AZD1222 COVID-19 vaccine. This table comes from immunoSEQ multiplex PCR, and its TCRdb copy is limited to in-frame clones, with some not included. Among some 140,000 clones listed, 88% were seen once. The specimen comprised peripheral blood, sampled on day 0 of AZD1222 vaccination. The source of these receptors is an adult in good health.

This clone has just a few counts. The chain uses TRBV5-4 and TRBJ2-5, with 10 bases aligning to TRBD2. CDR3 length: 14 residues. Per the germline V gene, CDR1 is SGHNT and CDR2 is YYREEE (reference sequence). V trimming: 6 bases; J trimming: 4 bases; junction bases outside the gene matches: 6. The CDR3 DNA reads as TGTGCCAGCAAGCTAGCGGGGGATTCAGAGACCCAGTACTTC. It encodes CASKLAGDSETQYF.

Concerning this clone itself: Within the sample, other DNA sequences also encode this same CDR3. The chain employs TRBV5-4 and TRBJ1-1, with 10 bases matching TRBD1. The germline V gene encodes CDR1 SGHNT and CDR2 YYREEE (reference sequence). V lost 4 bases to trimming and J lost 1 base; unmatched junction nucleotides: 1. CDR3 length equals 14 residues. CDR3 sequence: CASSRDRGNTEAFF. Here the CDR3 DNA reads TGTGCCAGCAGCCGGGACAGGGGGAACACTGAAGCTTTCTTT.

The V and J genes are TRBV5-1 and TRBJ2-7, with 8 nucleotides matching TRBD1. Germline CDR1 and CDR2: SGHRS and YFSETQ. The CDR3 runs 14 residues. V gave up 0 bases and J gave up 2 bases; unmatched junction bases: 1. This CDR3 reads CASSLGTGTYEQYF. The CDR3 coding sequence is TGCGCCAGCAGCTTGGGGACAGGGACCTACGAGCAGTACTTC.

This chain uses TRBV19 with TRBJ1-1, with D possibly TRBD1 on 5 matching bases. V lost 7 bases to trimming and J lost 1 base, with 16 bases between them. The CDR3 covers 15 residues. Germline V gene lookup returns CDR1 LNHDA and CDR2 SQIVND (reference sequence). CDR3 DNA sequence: TGTGCCAGTACCCGGGACCCGGAGGCGAACACTGAAGCTTTCTTT. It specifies CASTRDPEANTEAFF.

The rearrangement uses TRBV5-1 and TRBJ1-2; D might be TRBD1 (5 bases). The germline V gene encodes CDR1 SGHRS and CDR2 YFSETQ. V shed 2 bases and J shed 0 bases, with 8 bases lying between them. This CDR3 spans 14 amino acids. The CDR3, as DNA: TGCGCCAGCAGCTTCTCGACAGCTAACTATGGCTACACCTTC. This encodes CASSFSTANYGYTF.

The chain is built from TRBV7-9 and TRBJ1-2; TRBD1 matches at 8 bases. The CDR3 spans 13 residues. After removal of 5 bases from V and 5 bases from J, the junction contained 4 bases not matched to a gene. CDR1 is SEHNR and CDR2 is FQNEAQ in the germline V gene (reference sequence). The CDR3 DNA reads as TGTGCCAGCAGCCAAAGACAGGGGTATGGCTACACCTTC. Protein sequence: CASSQRQGYGYTF. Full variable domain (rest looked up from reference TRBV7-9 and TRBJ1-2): DTGVSQNPRHKITKRGQNVTFRCDPISEHNRLYWYRQTLGQGPEFLTYFQNEAQLEKSRLLSDRFSAERPKGSFSTLEIQRTEQGDSAMYLCASSQRQGYGYTFGSGTRLTVV.

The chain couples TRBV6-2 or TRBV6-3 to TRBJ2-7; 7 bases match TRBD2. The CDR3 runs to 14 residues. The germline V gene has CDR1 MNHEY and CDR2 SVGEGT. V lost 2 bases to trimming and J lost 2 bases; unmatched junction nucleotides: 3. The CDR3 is CASSYVGGTYEQYF. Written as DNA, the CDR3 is TGTGCCAGCAGTTACGTCGGGGGGACCTACGAGCAGTACTTC.

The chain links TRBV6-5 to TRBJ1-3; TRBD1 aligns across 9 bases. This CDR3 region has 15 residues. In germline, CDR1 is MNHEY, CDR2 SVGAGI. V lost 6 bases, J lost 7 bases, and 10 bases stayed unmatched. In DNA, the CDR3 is TGTGCCAGCAGCCACGGGACAGGGAGGAGGAACACCATATATTTT. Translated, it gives CASSHGTGRRNTIYF.

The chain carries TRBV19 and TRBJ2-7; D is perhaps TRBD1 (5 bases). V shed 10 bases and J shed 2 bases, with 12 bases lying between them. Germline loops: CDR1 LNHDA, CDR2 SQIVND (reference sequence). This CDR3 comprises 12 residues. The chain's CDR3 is CATQGDTYEQYF. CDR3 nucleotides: TGTGCCACCCAAGGGGATACCTACGAGCAGTACTTC.

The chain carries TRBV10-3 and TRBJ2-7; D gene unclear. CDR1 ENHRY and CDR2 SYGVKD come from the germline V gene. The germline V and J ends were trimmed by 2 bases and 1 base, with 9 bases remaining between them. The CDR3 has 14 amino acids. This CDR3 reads CAISEALESYEQYF. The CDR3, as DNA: TGTGCCATCAGTGAGGCCCTTGAGTCCTACGAGCAGTACTTC.

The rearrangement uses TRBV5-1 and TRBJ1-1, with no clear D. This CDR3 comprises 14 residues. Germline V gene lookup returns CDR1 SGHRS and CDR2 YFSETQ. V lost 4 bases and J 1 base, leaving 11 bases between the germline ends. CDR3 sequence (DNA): TGCGCCAGCAGCCCCACGGCCGGGAACACTGAAGCTTTCTTT. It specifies CASSPTAGNTEAFF.

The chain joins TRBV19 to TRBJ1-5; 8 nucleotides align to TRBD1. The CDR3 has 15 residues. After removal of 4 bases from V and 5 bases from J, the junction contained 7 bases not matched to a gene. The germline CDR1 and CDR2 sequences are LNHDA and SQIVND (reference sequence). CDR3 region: CASSTSRTGHQPQHF. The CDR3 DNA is TGTGCCAGTAGTACCTCAAGGACAGGGCATCAGCCCCAGCATTTT.

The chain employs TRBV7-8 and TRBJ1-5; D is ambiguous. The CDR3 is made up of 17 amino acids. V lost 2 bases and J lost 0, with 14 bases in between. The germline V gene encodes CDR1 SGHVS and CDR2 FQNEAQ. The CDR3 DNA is TGTGCCAGCAGCTTAAGGGAGGAGTTCGATAGCAATCAGCCCCAGCATTTT. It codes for CASSLREEFDSNQPQHF.

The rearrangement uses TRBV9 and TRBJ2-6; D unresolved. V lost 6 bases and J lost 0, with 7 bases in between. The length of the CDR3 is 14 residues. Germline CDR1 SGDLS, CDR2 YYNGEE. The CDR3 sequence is CASKGISGANVLTF. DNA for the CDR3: TGTGCCAGCAAGGGAATCTCTGGGGCCAACGTCCTGACTTTC.

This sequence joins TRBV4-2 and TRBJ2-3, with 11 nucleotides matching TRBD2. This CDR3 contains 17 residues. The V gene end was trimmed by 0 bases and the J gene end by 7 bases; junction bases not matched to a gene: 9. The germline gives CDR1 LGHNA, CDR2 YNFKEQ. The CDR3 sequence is CASSQDTRASGGNTQYF. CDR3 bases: TGTGCCAGCAGCCAAGATACGCGGGCTAGCGGGGGGAATACGCAGTATTTT.

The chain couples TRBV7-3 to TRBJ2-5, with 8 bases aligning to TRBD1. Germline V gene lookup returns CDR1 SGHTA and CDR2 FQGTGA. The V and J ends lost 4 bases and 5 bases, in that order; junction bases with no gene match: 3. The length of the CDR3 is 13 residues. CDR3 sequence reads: CASSWGQAETQYF. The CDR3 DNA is TGTGCCAGCAGCTGGGGACAGGCGGAGACCCAGTACTTC.

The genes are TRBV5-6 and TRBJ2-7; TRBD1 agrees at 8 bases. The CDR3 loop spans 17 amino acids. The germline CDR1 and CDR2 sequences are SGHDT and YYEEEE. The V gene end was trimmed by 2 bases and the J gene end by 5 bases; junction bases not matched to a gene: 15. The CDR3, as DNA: TGTGCCAGCAGCTTTTTAGGGACATGGGGACAGGTAAACGAGCAGTACTTC. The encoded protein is CASSFLGTWGQVNEQYF.

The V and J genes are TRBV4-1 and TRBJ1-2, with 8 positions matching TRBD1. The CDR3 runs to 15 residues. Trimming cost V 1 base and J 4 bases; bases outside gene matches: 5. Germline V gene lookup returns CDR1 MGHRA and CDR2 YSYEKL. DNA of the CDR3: TGCGCCAGCAGCCAAGTCGACAGGGGCCGCTATGGCTACACCTTC. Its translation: CASSQVDRGRYGYTF.

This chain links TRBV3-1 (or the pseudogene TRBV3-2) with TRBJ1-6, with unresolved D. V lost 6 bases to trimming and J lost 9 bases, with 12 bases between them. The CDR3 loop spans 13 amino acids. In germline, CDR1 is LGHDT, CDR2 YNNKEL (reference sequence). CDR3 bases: TGTGCCAGCAGTATGGGCAGTTTTTCACCCCTCCACTTT. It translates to CASSMGSFSPLHF.

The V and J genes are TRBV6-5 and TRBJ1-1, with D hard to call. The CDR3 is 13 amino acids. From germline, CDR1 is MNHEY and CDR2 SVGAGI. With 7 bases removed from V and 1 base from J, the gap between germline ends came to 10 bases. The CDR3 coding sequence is TGTGCCAGCATTACCGGTGGGAACACTGAAGCTTTCTTT. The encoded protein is CASITGGNTEAFF.